One sample yielded the 24 T cell receptor beta chains listed below, sequenced in a study of post-analysis software for immune sequencing data. Built from TCR beta cDNA, the libraries had unique molecular identifiers in them. TCRdb itself ran the PCR reads through MiXCR, one entry per CDR3 protein. Altogether about 430,000 distinct CDR3 sequences are present, approximately 38% being singletons, with the ten largest covering 6% to 9%. Overall study findings and caveats: In patients, five or six TRBV segments were more frequent than in controls, with TRBV5-6, TRBV5-1 and TRBV20-1 among them.

Antigens of these TCRs are unknown. The sequenced material came from blood. The receptors were sampled from a girl aged 2 to 9 with multiple sclerosis.

V is TRBV6-5 and J is TRBJ2-3; maybe TRBD1 (6 bases). CDR1 is MNHEY, CDR2 SVGAGI, per germline. The CDR3 sequence is 13 residues long. Trimming removed 6 bases from V and 4 bases from J, with 11 bases in between. CDR3 sequence reads: CASRTGSADTQYF. The CDR3 bases are TGTGCCAGCAGAACAGGGTCCGCAGATACGCAGTATTTT.

This clonotype was observed a handful of times. The V and J genes are TRBV12-3 or TRBV12-4 and TRBJ2-7; D is ambiguous. This CDR3 has 13 amino acids. V lost 8 bases and J lost 2, with 13 bases in between. CDR3: CASLRTYTYEQYF. The CDR3 nucleotides are TGTGCCAGCCTGAGGACGTATACCTACGAGCAGTACTTC.

This clonotype was seen ten or more times. V usage is TRBV6-2 or TRBV6-3 and J usage is TRBJ2-5; the D gene is possibly TRBD2 (5 bases). V dropped 2 bases and J dropped 6 bases, with 19 bases sitting between them. The CDR3 totals 16 residues. The germline gives CDR1 MNHEY, CDR2 SVGEGT. CDR3 in DNA: TGTGCCAGCAGTTACCCGATGGGAGTCCCCGCCCAGACCCAGTACTTC. Its protein product is CASSYPMGVPAQTQYF.

The V and J genes are TRBV6-6 and TRBJ1-5; 7 nucleotides align to TRBD1. The end of the DNA fits TRBJ2-3 better, so the J call may be wrong. This CDR3 comprises 15 residues. Germline CDR1 is MNHNY and CDR2 is SVGAGI (reference sequence). CDR3 loop: CASSSSGQNNQPQYF. CDR3 DNA sequence: TGTGCCAGCAGTTCGTCGGGACAGAACAATCAGCCCCAGTATTTT.

Only a few counts were recorded for this clonotype. The genes are TRBV28 and TRBJ2-5; no reliable D call. The DNA end lines up better with TRBJ2-7; the J call may be wrong. Looked up from germline, CDR1 is MDHEN and CDR2 is SYDVKM. The CDR3 totals 11 residues. Written as DNA, the CDR3 is TGTGCCAGCAGTCGGCCTGCCGAGCAGTACTTC. It is translated as CASSRPAEQYF.

This clonotype turned up a few times. The chain uses TRBV7-2 and TRBJ2-3; D is ambiguous. CDR1 and CDR2 (germline): SGHTA, FQGNSA. The CDR3 is 20 amino acids. The V end lost 4 bases, the J end lost 1 base, and 27 bases lay between the germline ends. DNA for the CDR3: TGTGCCAGCAGCTCGTCAAGACTTAAGAATTGGGGTCTGGGCACAGATACGCAGTATTTT. Its protein is CASSSSRLKNWGLGTDTQYF.

As concerns this clonotype: A junction boundary mismatches the germline segment, possibly from a read error. V gene TRBV4-3 combines with J gene TRBJ2-7; 9 bases are a match to TRBD1. This CDR3 is built from 17 residues. Germline loops: CDR1 LGHNA, CDR2 YSLEER. The DNA for the CDR3 is TGCGCCAGCAGCCAGGCCGTAACGGACAGGGGACGGTGGGAGCATTACTTC. Translating it yields CASSQAVTDRGRWEHYF.

This CDR3 reads CASQDRVQDSPLHF. Here the CDR3 DNA reads TGTGCCAGCCAAGACAGGGTCCAGGATTCACCCCTCCACTTT. The chain carries TRBV18 and TRBJ1-6, with 7 bases fitting TRBD1. This CDR3 comprises 14 residues. Per the germline V gene, CDR1 is KGHSH and CDR2 is LQKENI. The V and J ends lost 8 bases and 8 bases, in that order; junction bases with no gene match: 9.

The chain recombines TRBV12-3 or TRBV12-4 with TRBJ2-5; 7 bases fit TRBD2. CDR3 length equals 13 residues. V dropped 1 base and J dropped 7; count of bases not matched to a gene: 3. The CDR3 bases are TGTGCCAGCAGTTTAGGACTAGCAGGGACCCAGTACTTC. Its translation is CASSLGLAGTQYF.

The chain joins TRBV4-1 to TRBJ1-2; D might be TRBD1 (5 bases). The germline V gene has CDR1 MGHRA and CDR2 YSYEKL. This CDR3 has 15 residues. Trimming cost V 1 base and J 4 bases, with 13 bases left between them. The CDR3 spells CASSQGLLGGYGYTF. The CDR3 bases are TGCGCCAGCAGCCAAGGTCTTTTGGGGGGCTATGGCTACACCTTC.

The gene calls are TRBV6-2 or TRBV6-3 and TRBJ2-3; unclear D gene. The V gene lost 0 bases and the J gene lost 3 bases, with 10 bases spanning the gap. The CDR3 covers 15 residues. The V gene's germline CDR1 is MNHEY and CDR2 SVGEGT. Here the CDR3 reads CASSYSILSTDTQYF. CDR3 DNA sequence: TGTGCCAGCAGTTACTCGATACTATCAACAGATACGCAGTATTTT.

The J gene is TRBJ1-1, the V gene TRBV12-3 or TRBV12-4; no clear D. V was trimmed by 4 bases and J by 1 base, leaving 13 bases between them. This CDR3 contains 15 residues. The CDR3, as DNA: TGTGCCAGCAGTTCCCTCGACCCGGGGAACACTGAAGCTTTCTTT. Translation: CASSSLDPGNTEAFF.

This clonotype was picked up a small number of times. The CDR3, as DNA: TGTGCCAGCAGCTCCCAGGTTCGCGGAAACCAAGAGACCCAGTACTTC. It specifies CASSSQVRGNQETQYF. The rearrangement links TRBV12-3 or TRBV12-4 to TRBJ2-5; D gene ambiguous. The CDR3 has 16 amino acids. Deletions cut 6 bases from V and 0 bases from J, with 17 bases between.

This clonotype came up a few times. The gene calls are TRBV6-6 and TRBJ2-7, with D possibly TRBD1 on 6 matching bases. The length of the CDR3 is 14 residues. The germline CDR1 and CDR2 sequences are MNHNY and SVGAGI (reference sequence). V lost 7 bases and J lost 5, with 18 bases in between. The CDR3 DNA reads TGTGCCAGCACCTCGTGGCAGGGGTCGAACGAGCAGTACTTC. Amino acid sequence: CASTSWQGSNEQYF.

This clonotype was seen a few times. The chain recombines TRBV12-3 or TRBV12-4 with TRBJ2-7; perhaps TRBD1 as D (6 bases). The CDR3 runs to 16 residues. The V gene lost 1 base and the J gene lost 3 bases, with 16 bases spanning the gap. The CDR3 nucleotides are TGTGCCAGCAGTTTAGAGTTCGGACAGAGTTACTACGAGCAGTACTTC. It yields the protein CASSLEFGQSYYEQYF.

V and J are TRBV4-3 and TRBJ2-6, with D perhaps assigned TRBD1 or TRBD2 (5 bases each). Germline V gene sequence: CDR1 LGHNA, CDR2 YSLEER. The CDR3 is 16 amino acids. With 2 bases removed from V and 1 base from J, the gap between germline ends came to 9 bases. CDR3: CASSQTWGSGANVLTF. CDR3 bases: TGCGCCAGCAGCCAAACGTGGGGGTCTGGGGCCAACGTCCTGACTTTC.

The chain is built from TRBV20-1 and TRBJ2-7, with 8 bases aligning to TRBD2. V shed 0 bases, J shed 5 bases, and the junction held 9 bases outside the gene matches. The germline CDR1 and CDR2 sequences are DFQATT and SNEGSKA (reference sequence). This CDR3 has 15 residues. CDR3 sequence: CSARDSGAPTDEQYF. In DNA, the CDR3 is TGCAGTGCTAGAGATAGCGGGGCCCCTACGGACGAGCAGTACTTC.

In this sample, this clonotype turned up a few times. At one of its ends the junction is not consistent with the germline gene, which may arise from a read error. This chain joins TRBV12-3 or TRBV12-4 and TRBJ1-1; a weak D match, TRBD1 (5 bases). The CDR3 sequence is 17 residues long. The CDR3 DNA sequence: TGTGCCAGCAGTTTTCCCCCTGCAGGGACCATGAACACTGAGGCTTTCTTT. Its protein product is CASSFPPAGTMNTEAFF.

This clonotype occurred a few times. The chain combines TRBV28 with TRBJ2-4; unclear D gene. TRBJ2-7 matches the DNA end more closely, so the J call is doubtful. This CDR3 has 15 amino acids. Germline CDR1 and CDR2: MDHEN and SYDVKM. The DNA for the CDR3 is TGTGCCAGCAGTTTCATCGTTGGGCCGACGGACGAGCAGTACTTC. It translates to CASSFIVGPTDEQYF.

About this clonotype: It may be a read error: a sequence one base away is much more abundant. The CDR3 sequence: CSAWNGGLDSYEQYF. The CDR3 DNA sequence: TGCAGTGCCTGGAACGGGGGCCTTGACTCCTACGAGCAGTACTTC. The chain is built from TRBV20-1 and TRBJ2-7; D is perhaps TRBD1 or TRBD2 (6 bases each). This CDR3 has 15 residues. The V end was cut by 6 bases, the J end by 0 bases, with 18 bases between. Germline V CDR1 and CDR2: DFQATT, SNEGSKA (reference sequence).

This sequence joins TRBV15 and TRBJ2-7, with 7 bases fitting TRBD2. The CDR3 runs 15 residues. V lost 0 bases, J lost 4 bases, and 6 bases stayed unmatched. In germline, CDR1 is LNHNV, CDR2 YYDKDF (reference sequence). CDR3 bases: TGTGCCACCAGCAGAGAGACTAACGGGGGGTACGAGCAGTACTTC. This encodes CATSRETNGGYEQYF.

The chain recombines TRBV29-1 with TRBJ2-4; TRBD1 matches at 10 bases. The assigned J gene may be wrong: the sequence end matches TRBJ2-7 better. The germline CDR1 and CDR2 sequences are SQVTM and ANQGSEA. The CDR3 is 14 amino acids. Here the CDR3 reads CSVESGTGAYEQYF. The DNA for the CDR3 is TGCAGCGTAGAAAGCGGGACAGGGGCCTACGAGCAGTACTTC.

This clonotype was counted between two and nine times. The chain joins TRBV6-5 to TRBJ1-2; 8 bases align to TRBD1. This CDR3 comprises 13 residues. The V segment lost 4 bases and the J segment 4 bases; nucleotides outside the gene matches: 2. Germline-derived CDR1 and CDR2 are MNHEY and SVGAGI. CDR3 protein: CASSSQGGYGYTF. The CDR3 nucleotides are TGTGCCAGCAGTTCACAGGGGGGCTATGGCTACACCTTC.

This clonotype was seen ten or more times. The J gene is TRBJ2-2, the V gene TRBV6-5, with a tentative D call TRBD2 (5 bases). Germline assignment: CDR1 MNHEY and CDR2 SVGAGI. This CDR3 region has 12 residues. The V gene lost 6 bases and the J gene lost 6 bases, with 8 bases spanning the gap. The CDR3 here is CASSRAAGELFF. CDR3 nucleotide sequence: TGTGCCAGCAGCAGAGCGGCCGGGGAGCTGTTTTTT.